The source of this TCR beta chain is a study of human T cells and chemical hapten exposure. With respect to this clonotype: Its target is not known.

The sample's time point: pre-sensitization, week 0. Treatment: therapeutic diphenylcyclopropenone sensitization with weekly scalp DPC. TCRdb analysed the RACE reads with MiXCR anew, one entry per CDR3 protein. Of under 300,000 distinct CDR3 sequences listed, roughly 7.4% were seen once; the top ten hold 1.2%. General study results and limits: Those TCRs sitting above 1 in 1000 frequency stayed the same with DPC sensitization.

Sample: whole blood, taken in connection with sensitization to the hapten diphenylcyclopropenone (DPC). This sequence originates from a man between 18 and 35 years old with alopecia areata. Some clones in this sample may be carry-over from other donors' samples.

CDR3 DNA sequence: TGCAGTGCTAGCGTACAGGGAAGCTCCTACGAGCAGTACGTC. Protein product: CSASVQGSSYEQYV. The chain joins TRBV20-1 to TRBJ2-7; a possible D gene is TRBD1 (6 bases). CDR3 size: 14 residues. V was clipped by 3 bases and J by 0 bases, with 12 bases between them. CDR1 and CDR2 (germline): DFQATT, SNEGSKA (reference sequence).